The rows below give T cell receptor beta chains drawn from one sample of a study of beta chain features in type 1 diabetes. The assay was immunoSEQ multiplex PCR, and TCRdb's table has in-frame clones only and misses some. The sample has about 620,000 clones, around 15% seen once. Sequenced material: naive CD4+ T cells from blood. The receptor source for this set is a man younger than 35 in good health. Both conserved end residues are part of each CDR3. The order of the fields is D gene, V gene, J gene, clone size, CDR3 protein, CDR3 DNA. D genes are given only for firm matches. Clone size, where shown, is once, few, many, or a class for clones that have expanded.

d_gene: NA; v_gene: TRBV4-1; j_gene: TRBJ2-5; abundance: NA; CDR3aa: CASSRTYQETQYF; CDR3nt: TGCGCCAGCAGTCGGACTTACCAAGAGACCCAGTACTTC
d_gene: NA; v_gene: TRBV9; j_gene: TRBJ2-7; abundance: NA; CDR3aa: CASSVATRTDHSYEQYF; CDR3nt: TGTGCCAGCAGCGTGGCTACCCGGACGGACCACTCCTACGAGCAGTACTTC
d_gene: NA; v_gene: TRBV29-1; j_gene: TRBJ1-1; abundance: NA; CDR3aa: CSVGGGGTEAFF; CDR3nt: TGCAGCGTCGGAGGGGGAGGCACTGAAGCTTTCTTT
d_gene: NA; v_gene: TRBV11-2; j_gene: TRBJ1-4; abundance: NA; CDR3aa: CASSGSRGATNEKLFF; CDR3nt: TGTGCCAGCAGCGGTTCTCGGGGCGCAACTAATGAAAAACTGTTTTTT
d_gene: NA; v_gene: TRBV27; j_gene: TRBJ1-6; abundance: NA; CDR3aa: CASSSAEGPSTLHF; CDR3nt: TGTGCCAGCAGTTCGGCCGAGGGACCCTCCACACTCCACTTT
d_gene: TRBD1; v_gene: TRBV4-1; j_gene: TRBJ1-4; abundance: NA; CDR3aa: CASSPRTGGRWDEKLFF; CDR3nt: TGCGCCAGCAGCCCTCGGACAGGGGGCAGGTGGGACGAAAAACTGTTTTTT
d_gene: NA; v_gene: TRBV19; j_gene: TRBJ2-7; abundance: NA; CDR3aa: CASKPTGTTYEQYF; CDR3nt: TGTGCCAGTAAACCGACCGGAACCACCTACGAGCAGTACTTC
d_gene: NA; v_gene: TRBV9; j_gene: TRBJ1-4; abundance: few; CDR3aa: CASSVDLREGEKLFF; CDR3nt: TGTGCCAGCAGCGTAGACCTCCGGGAGGGTGAAAAACTGTTTTTT
d_gene: NA; v_gene: TRBV7-9; j_gene: TRBJ2-5; abundance: few; CDR3aa: CASSLRTAIQETQYF; CDR3nt: TGTGCCAGCAGCTTAAGGACAGCGATCCAAGAGACCCAGTACTTC
d_gene: NA; v_gene: TRBV7-2; j_gene: TRBJ1-2; abundance: NA; CDR3aa: CASSPSGKRDYGYTF; CDR3nt: TGTGCCAGCAGCCCCTCAGGGAAGAGGGACTATGGCTACACCTTC
d_gene: TRBD1; v_gene: TRBV30; j_gene: TRBJ1-4; abundance: NA; CDR3aa: CAWGQDRGGVATNEKLFF; CDR3nt: TGTGCCTGGGGCCAAGACAGGGGCGGCGTCGCAACTAATGAAAAACTGTTTTTT
d_gene: TRBD1; v_gene: TRBV7-7; j_gene: TRBJ2-2; abundance: few; CDR3aa: CASSLTGINTGELFF; CDR3nt: TGTGCTAGCAGCTTGACAGGGATTAACACCGGGGAGCTGTTTTTT
d_gene: NA; v_gene: TRBV5-1; j_gene: TRBJ1-6; abundance: few; CDR3aa: CASSLDVNSPLHF; CDR3nt: TGCGCCAGCAGCTTGGACGTTAATTCACCCCTCCACTTT
d_gene: TRBD2; v_gene: TRBV9; j_gene: TRBJ2-1; abundance: few; CDR3aa: CASSPRTSLQYNEQFF; CDR3nt: TGTGCCAGCAGCCCTAGGACTAGCCTACAATACAATGAGCAGTTCTTC
d_gene: TRBD2; v_gene: TRBV4-2; j_gene: TRBJ2-5; abundance: NA; CDR3aa: CASSQVSLSGGAETQYF; CDR3nt: TGTGCCAGCAGCCAAGTATCACTGAGCGGGGGGGCAGAGACCCAGTACTTC
d_gene: TRBD2; v_gene: TRBV11-2; j_gene: TRBJ2-1; abundance: NA; CDR3aa: CASSSAIGLAVFNEQFF; CDR3nt: TGTGCCAGCAGCTCCGCCATAGGACTAGCGGTATTCAATGAGCAGTTCTTC
d_gene: TRBD1; v_gene: TRBV5-4; j_gene: TRBJ2-1; abundance: NA; CDR3aa: CASSLSTGSYNEQFF; CDR3nt: TGTGCCAGCAGCTTGTCGACAGGGTCGTACAATGAGCAGTTCTTC
d_gene: NA; v_gene: TRBV19; j_gene: TRBJ1-4; abundance: NA; CDR3aa: CASKDWSQGEKLFF; CDR3nt: TGTGCCAGTAAGGATTGGTCCCAAGGCGAAAAACTGTTTTTT
d_gene: NA; v_gene: TRBV9; j_gene: TRBJ1-1; abundance: NA; CDR3aa: CASSVGGSGITEAFF; CDR3nt: TGTGCCAGCAGCGTAGGAGGCTCAGGGATAACTGAAGCTTTCTTT
d_gene: NA; v_gene: TRBV6-6; j_gene: TRBJ2-4; abundance: few; CDR3aa: CAIHGGTVSKNIQYF; CDR3nt: TGTGCCATCCACGGGGGCACAGTCTCCAAAAACATTCAGTACTTC
d_gene: TRBD1; v_gene: TRBV5-1; j_gene: TRBJ2-5; abundance: NA; CDR3aa: CASRAQGTEQETQYF; CDR3nt: TGCGCCAGCCGCGCCCAGGGGACAGAACAAGAGACCCAGTACTTC
d_gene: TRBD1; v_gene: TRBV29-1; j_gene: TRBJ1-6; abundance: few; CDR3aa: CSVGQGGGSPLHF; CDR3nt: TGCAGCGTGGGACAGGGGGGAGGTTCACCCCTCCACTTT
d_gene: TRBD2; v_gene: TRBV28; j_gene: TRBJ2-7; abundance: NA; CDR3aa: CASSLQGLAGTYEQYF; CDR3nt: TGTGCCAGCAGTTTACAGGGACTAGCGGGGACCTACGAGCAGTACTTC
d_gene: TRBD1; v_gene: TRBV18; j_gene: TRBJ1-1; abundance: few; CDR3aa: CASSDRENTEAFF; CDR3nt: TGTGCCAGCTCAGACAGGGAGAACACTGAAGCTTTCTTT
d_gene: TRBD2; v_gene: TRBV6-1; j_gene: TRBJ2-7; abundance: NA; CDR3aa: CATLQGGYEQYF; CDR3nt: TGTGCCACCCTCCAGGGAGGGTACGAGCAGTACTTC